This is a list of T cell receptor beta chains from one sample in a study of cytomegalovirus exposure and HLA in healthy donors. The method was immunoSEQ multiplex PCR; TCRdb's version includes in-frame clones alone and lacks a portion of them. Of 200,000 to 250,000 clones listed, roughly 80% were seen once; the top ten hold 2.5% to 3%. Sequencing used PBMCs. The source is a man younger than 45 in good health and CMV-seronegative. CDR3s include the opening cysteine and the closing phenylalanine or tryptophan. The D gene is left open where the match is weak. Size tells how often a clone was seen (once, few, many) or the class of an expanded clone, and some rows leave it out.

d_call cdr3_length j_call v_call clone_size cdr3_nt cdr3_aa
- 13 TRBJ2-7 TRBV7-6 - TGTGCCAGCAGCTTAGGGGGAGGAGACGAGCAGTACTTC CASSLGGGDEQYF
- 15 TRBJ2-3 TRBV2 - TGTGCCAGCAGATCTATTGGGCCCTCCACAGATACGCAGTATTTT CASRSIGPSTDTQYF
- 14 TRBJ2-1 TRBV7-2 - TGTGCCAGCACGACCAGGATGCGGGGCAATGAGCAGTTCTTC CASTTRMRGNEQFF
TRBD1 17 TRBJ1-5 TRBV19 few TGTGCCAGTAGTATAAAGAGACAGGGGGTTAGCAATCAGCCCCAGCATTTT CASSIKRQGVSNQPQHF
- 16 TRBJ1-2 TRBV5-1 - TGCGCCAGCAGCCCCCGGGGGAAGGGCGGCGGGGGTGGCTACACCTTC CASSPRGKGGGGGYTF
- 16 TRBJ1-2 TRBV6-1 - TGTGCCAGCAGTGAAGTAGTCGGAAGGGAGTCGTATGGCTACACCTTC CASSEVVGRESYGYTF
- 15 TRBJ2-1 TRBV2 - TGTGCCAGCAGATCAAGACAGAAGAGTGAGGATGAGCAGTTCTTC CASRSRQKSEDEQFF
- 13 TRBJ1-5 TRBV15 - TGTGCCAGTCGGGAGGGCAACGATCAGCCCCAGCATTTT CASREGNDQPQHF
- 13 TRBJ2-5 TRBV13 - TGTGCCAGCAGCCCCCGGGACCAAGAGACCCAGTACTTC CASSPRDQETQYF
- 15 TRBJ1-1 TRBV2 few TGTGCCAGCAGCGATTCGGGACAAACACCCACTGAAGCTTTCTTT CASSDSGQTPTEAFF
TRBD2 14 TRBJ2-3 TRBV19 few TGTGCCAGTGGGAGCGGGGCGCGTACAGATACGCAGTATTTT CASGSGARTDTQYF
- 11 TRBJ1-2 TRBV2 - TGTGCCAGCAGGGCGACTTGGGGCTACACCTTC CASRATWGYTF
TRBD1 16 TRBJ1-6 TRBV5-4 - TGTGCCAGCAGCTTCGTACGACAGGGTTGGGATTCACCCCTCCACTTT CASSFVRQGWDSPLHF
- 17 TRBJ2-2 TRBV15 - TGTGCCACCAGCAGCCCTCTATCCGCGGGAAACACCGGGGAGCTGTTTTTT CATSSPLSAGNTGELFF
- 15 TRBJ1-5 TRBV19 - TGTGCCAGTAGTATACGCCAGGGCCAGGGTCAGCCCCAGCATTTT CASSIRQGQGQPQHF
- 12 TRBJ1-1 TRBV5-1 - TGCGCCAGCAGTGCACAGGGTCGTCTGGCTTTCTTT CASSAQGRLAFF
- 14 TRBJ2-7 TRBV7-3 - TGTGCCAGCAGCTCCCCCGTTCTGAGTGACGAGCAGTACTTC CASSSPVLSDEQYF
TRBD1 15 TRBJ1-1 TRBV5-4 - TGTGCCAGCAGCCCCCCGACAGGGGAGAACACTGAAGCTTTCTTT CASSPPTGENTEAFF
- 14 TRBJ1-5 TRBV2 - TGTGCCAGCAACGGGGGGCGCGAAAATCAGCCCCAGCATTTT CASNGGRENQPQHF
- 11 TRBJ1-1 TRBV28 - TGTGCCAGCAGTTTATGGGGGAGAGCTTTCTTT CASSLWGRAFF
TRBD1 16 TRBJ2-7 TRBV4-2 once TGTGCCAGCAGCCATGCCGGGACAGGGGGACCCTACGAGCAGTACTTC CASSHAGTGGPYEQYF
- 13 TRBJ1-5 TRBV28 once TGTGCCAGCAGTGCAGGGTTTGGACAGCCCCAGCATTTT CASSAGFGQPQHF
- 16 TRBJ2-3 TRBV5-5 - TGTGCCAGCAGCTTGGGGCGACCTCAGGCCACAGATACGCAGTATTTT CASSLGRPQATDTQYF
TRBD1 14 TRBJ2-7 TRBV19 - TGTGCCAGTAGTAGGGGACAGGGGGCCTACGAGCAGTACTTC CASSRGQGAYEQYF
- 14 TRBJ2-7 TRBV6-6 few TGTGCCAGCAGGGCCACCGGGACTCCTTCCGAGCAGTACTTC CASRATGTPSEQYF
TRBD1 16 TRBJ1-1 TRBV7-9 many TGTGCCAGCAGCTTAGGACAGGGGGCGTCGGGCACTGAAGCTTTCTTT CASSLGQGASGTEAFF
- 18 TRBJ2-4 TRBV28 - TGTGCCAGCAAGGGGACAGGGGCAGCGGGGGGTCCCAAAAACATTCAGTACTTC CASKGTGAAGGPKNIQYF
- 13 TRBJ2-3 TRBV5-5 - TGTGCCAGCAGCTTGGAGCTAGCGGATACGCAGTATTTT CASSLELADTQYF
TRBD1 18 TRBJ2-2 TRBV4-2 - TGTGCCAGCAGCCAAGACCCTCACAGGGGGCTCGACACCGGGGAGCTGTTTTTT CASSQDPHRGLDTGELFF
- 13 TRBJ1-2 TRBV6-6 once TGTGCACATTCTCGGGGGGCGGGGTCGGGCTACACCTTC CAHSRGAGSGYTF
- 14 TRBJ1-3 TRBV5-1 - TGCGCCAGCAGCGAGGGGGACGGTGGAAACACCATATATTTT CASSEGDGGNTIYF
- 16 TRBJ2-3 TRBV19 - TGTGCCAGTAGTAGCCCCAGGGGAGTAAACACAGATACGCAGTATTTT CASSSPRGVNTDTQYF
- 14 TRBJ2-6 TRBV6-1 - TGTGCCAGCAGTGAACTCTCTGGGGCCAGCGTCCTGACTTTC CASSELSGASVLTF
- 16 TRBJ1-5 TRBV4-1 - TGCGCCAGCAGCCAAGAAGAGGGTGGGGGCAATCAGCCCCAGCATTTT CASSQEEGGGNQPQHF
- 13 TRBJ1-1 TRBV7-2 - TGTGCCAGCAGCTTAGGGGGGGGGACTGAAGCTTTCTTT CASSLGGGTEAFF
- 14 TRBJ1-1 TRBV9 - TGTGCCAGCAGCGTGGGAGACAACAGGGCTGAAGCTTTCTTT CASSVGDNRAEAFF
- 15 TRBJ2-1 TRBV9 few TGTGCCAGCAGCGTAGTTTCAGGTTCCTACAATGAGCAGTTCTTC CASSVVSGSYNEQFF
TRBD1 16 TRBJ2-7 TRBV2 - TGTGCCACCTCTACCGGGACAGGTCTTTACTCCTACGAGCAGTACTTC CATSTGTGLYSYEQYF
- 14 TRBJ1-5 TRBV5-6 - TGTGCCAGCAGCGTAGGTCCAGGGGATCAGCCCCAGCATTTT CASSVGPGDQPQHF
- 15 TRBJ2-5 TRBV7-2 - TGTGCCAGCAGCACAGGGCGGGGGCTCGGGGAGACCCAGTACTTC CASSTGRGLGETQYF
TRBD1 16 TRBJ1-4 TRBV5-1 - TGCGCCAGCAGCTTGGGCGGGGGACAGGGTGGTGGAAAACTGTTTTTT CASSLGGGQGGGKLFF
- 16 TRBJ1-2 TRBV5-4 - TGTGCCAGCAGCTTGGGGGTGCGGCTTTCCGACTATGGCTACACCTTC CASSLGVRLSDYGYTF
- 13 TRBJ2-5 TRBV14 - TGTGCCAGCAGCCCCGCCAGGCAAGAGACCCAGTACTTC CASSPARQETQYF
- 13 TRBJ1-1 TRBV7-2 - TGTGCCAGCAGCTTAGGCGACAGCACCGAAGCTTTCTTT CASSLGDSTEAFF
TRBD1 17 TRBJ2-1 TRBV4-1 - TGCGCCAGCAGCCAAGACTTAAGGGACAGGGCTCTGGGGCAGCAGTTCTTC CASSQDLRDRALGQQFF
- 19 TRBJ2-6 TRBV5-6 - TGTGCCAGCAGCTTGTTAGGTACAGGTTCCTTCTCTGGGGCCAGCGTCCTGACTTTC CASSLLGTGSFSGASVLTF
- 16 TRBJ1-5 TRBV10-3 - TGTGCCATCAGTGCCGGGGGACCGAGTACTAATCAGCCCCAGCATTTT CAISAGGPSTNQPQHF
TRBD2 15 TRBJ2-2 TRBV6-6 - TGTGCCAGCAGATCACTAGCGGTTAACACCGGGGAGCTGTTTTTT CASRSLAVNTGELFF
- 12 TRBJ2-7 TRBV28 - TGTGCCAGCAGTGATAGTTCCTACGAGCAGTACTTC CASSDSSYEQYF
- 15 TRBJ2-3 TRBV4-1 - TGCGCCAGCAGCCACCCGGGAGCTCGCGCAGATACGCAGTATTTT CASSHPGARADTQYF
- 13 TRBJ2-5 TRBV5-6 - TGTGCCAGCAGCACGGGGTCTCTAGAGACCCAGTACTTC CASSTGSLETQYF
- 15 TRBJ2-3 TRBV9 - TGTGCCAGCAGCATTGGGGGGGGCAGCACAGATACGCAGTATTTT CASSIGGGSTDTQYF
- 14 TRBJ1-2 TRBV7-9 - TGTGCCAGCAGCTTCGCGTCAGGGATCGAGGGCTACACCTTC CASSFASGIEGYTF
- 13 TRBJ1-2 TRBV18 - TGTGCCAGCTCACCCACCCAGGGAAGCGGCTACACCTTC CASSPTQGSGYTF
- 14 TRBJ1-6 TRBV11-2 once TGTGCCAGCAGCTTAAGGGGATCGAATTCACCCCTCCACTTT CASSLRGSNSPLHF